Following are 18 T cell receptor beta chains from one sample sequenced in a study of Ad26.COV2.S vaccination and SARS-CoV-2 variants (dated by TCRdb to the early 2020s). The method behind the library was the immunoSEQ multiplex PCR assay. Not all clones reach the TCRdb copy of this immuneACCESS table, which keeps in-frame sequences only. Checked studies attribute under half of the gap to unresolved V genes and leave the rest unexplained. Across this sample there are around 100,000 clones, with 82% seen only once. The ten largest clones take up roughly 15% of the sample. In the paper's terms, the time point label means: individuals recovered from natural SARS-CoV-2 infection. The sequencing used peripheral blood, collected after recovery from COVID-19. Receptor source: a human donor who had recovered from COVID-19.

This clone was seen a single time. The V call is TRBV6-5, the J call TRBJ2-7, with D perhaps TRBD2 (5 bases). Germline CDR1 is MNHEY and CDR2 is SVGAGI. This CDR3 has 14 amino acids. The V and J ends lost 7 bases and 1 base respectively, with 14 bases between them. CDR3 coding DNA: TGTGCCAGCATCAACATACGGGGTTCCTACGAGCAGTACTTC. Translation gives CASINIRGSYEQYF.

The gene calls are TRBV21-1 and TRBJ2-2; the table names TRBD2, a call not compared with the DNA. TRBV21-1 is a known pseudogene. There are 15 residues in the CDR3. The CDR3 spells CASSNTSGMPGELFF. In DNA, the CDR3 is TGTGCCAGCAGCAACACTAGCGGGATGCCCGGGGAGCTGTTTTTT.

This sequence joins TRBV14 and TRBJ1-1; D is unclear. The length of the CDR3 is 11 residues. CDR1 and CDR2 from the germline V gene are SGHDN and FVKESK. V lost 6 bases, J lost 1 base, and 3 bases lay in between. The CDR3: CASSSNTEAFF. The CDR3 DNA follows: TGTGCCAGCAGTTCGAACACTGAAGCTTTCTTT.

V is TRBV19 and J is TRBJ1-1; 7 nucleotides agree with TRBD1. The CDR3 is made up of 14 amino acids. Germline CDR1 reads LNHDA; CDR2 reads SQIVND (reference sequence). V shed 4 bases, J shed 2 bases, and the junction held 4 bases outside the gene matches. CDR3 sequence reads: CASSRQGANTEAFF. The CDR3 DNA reads TGTGCCAGTAGTAGACAGGGCGCTAACACTGAAGCTTTCTTT.

This chain joins TRBV28 and TRBJ2-1, with TRBD1 as a possible D gene (5 bases). V lost 2 bases and J lost 8, with 13 bases in between. CDR1 is MDHEN, CDR2 SYDVKM, per germline. CDR3 length equals 14 residues. CDR3: CASSLGARKYEQFF. The CDR3 DNA is TGTGCCAGCAGTTTAGGGGCGCGGAAGTATGAGCAGTTCTTC.

The table lists this clone with a few counts. For the CDR3, the DNA is TGTGCCAGCAGTTCGGCGAGGGCCTTAGGAGGCTACACCTTC. Translated, it gives CASSSARALGGYTF. The V call is TRBV27, the J call TRBJ1-2, with no clear D. CDR1 and CDR2 from the germline V gene are MNHEY and SMNVEV (reference sequence). Trimming left V 4 bases short and J 8 bases short, with 17 bases between. This CDR3 region has 14 residues.

The CDR3 nucleotides read TGTGCCAGCAGTTCCCGGACAGGGTATAGCAATCAGCCCCAGCATTTT. Its protein product is CASSSRTGYSNQPQHF. The rearrangement uses TRBV6-5 and TRBJ1-5; 8 nucleotides line up with TRBD1. The germline V gene has CDR1 MNHEY and CDR2 SVGAGI. The V gene end was trimmed by 4 bases and the J gene end by 0 bases; junction bases not matched to a gene: 5. This CDR3 is built from 16 residues.

The V gene is TRBV7-9, the J gene TRBJ2-7, with a weak D call TRBD2 (5 bases). V lost 5 bases to trimming and J lost 3 bases, with 8 bases between them. Germline assignment: CDR1 SEHNR and CDR2 FQNEAQ (reference sequence). The length of the CDR3 is 12 residues. CDR3 in amino acids: CASSHGNYEQYF. CDR3 nucleotide sequence: TGTGCCAGCAGCCACGGGAACTACGAGCAGTACTTC.

J is TRBJ1-6 and V is TRBV7-9, with TRBD1 identical over 7 bases. The CDR3 sequence is 14 residues long. CDR1 and CDR2 (germline): SEHNR, FQNEAQ (reference sequence). V shed 5 bases and J 4 bases; nucleotides not matched to a gene: 2. The CDR3 region is CASSQGQYNSPLHF. The DNA for the CDR3 is TGTGCCAGCAGCCAGGGACAGTATAATTCACCCCTCCACTTT.

The gene calls are TRBV6-5 and TRBJ2-3; the match to TRBD2 covers 8 bases. This CDR3 comprises 15 residues. The germline V gene encodes CDR1 MNHEY and CDR2 SVGAGI. V was pared by 6 bases and J by 6 bases, with 11 bases of the junction left unmatched. CDR3 nucleotide sequence: TGTGCCAGCAGGCAGCCGGGACTAGGAGGGGATACGCAGTATTTT. Protein sequence: CASRQPGLGGDTQYF.

The V and J genes are TRBV7-3 and TRBJ2-1, with 11 positions matching TRBD2. V trimming: 1 base; J trimming: 7 bases; junction bases outside the gene matches: 15. CDR3 length: 19 amino acids. CDR1 SGHTA and CDR2 FQGTGA come from the germline V gene. The CDR3, as DNA: TGTGCCAGCAGCTTAAAGGGGGTAACTAGCGGGAGACTGGGGAATGAGCAGTTCTTC. This translates into CASSLKGVTSGRLGNEQFF.

The genes are TRBV28 and TRBJ1-1; D is perhaps TRBD1 (6 bases). Germline V gene sequence: CDR1 MDHEN, CDR2 SYDVKM. V was pared by 6 bases and J by 6 bases, with 14 bases between. The CDR3 loop spans 13 amino acids. Written as DNA, the CDR3 is TGTGCCAGCAGGCCCCCGAAGGGGGCTGAAGCTTTCTTT. Translation: CASRPPKGAEAFF.

V and J are TRBV27 and TRBJ2-3; TRBD1 or TRBD2 may be the D gene (6 bases each). The V and J ends lost 3 bases and 2 bases respectively, with 15 bases between them. This CDR3 has 16 residues. The germline V gene has CDR1 MNHEY and CDR2 SMNVEV (reference sequence). The CDR3 spells CASSFAYGGPTDTQYF. In nucleotides, the CDR3 is TGTGCCAGCAGTTTTGCCTACGGGGGCCCCACAGATACGCAGTATTTT.

The chain couples TRBV4-3 to TRBJ1-2; D not certain. The germline V gene has CDR1 LGHNA and CDR2 YSLEER. V was cut by 0 bases and J by 4 bases, with 9 bases left in between. The CDR3 totals 14 residues. The CDR3 protein is CASSQERRRYGYTF. In DNA form, the CDR3 reads TGCGCCAGCAGCCAAGAAAGGAGGCGCTATGGCTACACCTTC.

V and J are TRBV27 and TRBJ2-1, with TRBD2 identical over 10 bases. Trimming took 1 base from V and 10 from J; bases not matched to a gene: 7. Germline CDR1 MNHEY, CDR2 SMNVEV (reference sequence). The CDR3 loop spans 15 amino acids. The CDR3 coding sequence is TGTGCCAGCAGTTTATACAGCGGGAGGGCCCTCGAGCAGTTCTTC. Translated, it gives CASSLYSGRALEQFF.

The V and J genes are TRBV7-2 and TRBJ1-3, with D possibly TRBD1 on 5 matching bases. CDR1 SGHTA and CDR2 FQGNSA come from the germline V gene. V dropped 8 bases and J dropped 5 bases, with 16 bases sitting between them. This CDR3 region has 14 residues. CDR3 region: CASSFQGARNTIYF. In DNA form, the CDR3 reads TGTGCCAGCTCCTTTCAGGGCGCTAGAAACACCATATATTTT.

V gene TRBV28 combines with J gene TRBJ1-2, with D possibly TRBD1 on 5 matching bases. Looked up from germline, CDR1 is MDHEN and CDR2 is SYDVKM. The V and J ends lost 6 bases and 6 bases respectively, with 14 bases between them. This CDR3 comprises 13 residues. This CDR3 is CASRLTAVDGYTF. In nucleotides, the CDR3 is TGTGCCAGCAGACTGACAGCTGTGGATGGCTACACCTTC.

CDR3 amino acids: CASSLGLAGADTQYF. The CDR3 bases are TGTGCCAGCAGCTTAGGACTAGCGGGCGCAGATACGCAGTATTTT. The chain has TRBV5-8 and TRBJ2-3, with 11 bases matching TRBD2. Germline CDR1 SGHTS, CDR2 YDEGEE. The CDR3 covers 15 residues. Trimming cost V 2 bases and J 4 bases; bases outside gene matches: 3. The entire variable domain, with the rest obtained from reference TRBV5-8 and TRBJ2-3, is as follows: EAGVTQSPTHLIKTRGQQATLRCSPISGHTSVYWYQQALGLGLQFLLWYDEGEERNRGNFPPRFSGRQFPNYSSELNVNALELEDSALYLCASSLGLAGADTQYFGPGTRLTVL.